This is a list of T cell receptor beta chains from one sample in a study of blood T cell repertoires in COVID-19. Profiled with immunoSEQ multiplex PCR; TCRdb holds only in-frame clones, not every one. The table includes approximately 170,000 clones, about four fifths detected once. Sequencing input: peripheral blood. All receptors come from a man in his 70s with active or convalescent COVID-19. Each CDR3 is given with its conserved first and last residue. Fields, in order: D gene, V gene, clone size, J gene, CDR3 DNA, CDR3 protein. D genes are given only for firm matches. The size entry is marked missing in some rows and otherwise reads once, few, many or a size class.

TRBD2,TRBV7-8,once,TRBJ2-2,TGTGCCAGCAGCCGGACCGGGACTAGCACAACCACCGGGGAGCTGTTTTTT,CASSRTGTSTTTGELFF
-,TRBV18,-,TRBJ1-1,TGTGCCAGCTCACCCTATGACAGAGAAGCTTTCTTT,CASSPYDREAFF
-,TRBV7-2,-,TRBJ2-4,TGTGCCAGCAGCCCACAGCTGGACATTCAGTACTTC,CASSPQLDIQYF
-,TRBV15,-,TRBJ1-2,TGTGCCACCAGCAGGGTAGGGGTTGGCTACACCTTC,CATSRVGVGYTF
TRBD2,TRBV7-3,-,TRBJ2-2,TGTGCCAGCAGCTTGCGTGGACTAGCAAACACCGGGGAGCTGTTTTTT,CASSLRGLANTGELFF
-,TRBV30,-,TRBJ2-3,TGTGCCTGGGGGGTCTCACTCCGCACAGATACGCAGTATTTT,CAWGVSLRTDTQYF
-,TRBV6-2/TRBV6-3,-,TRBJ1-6,TGTGCCAGCAGTTACTTACGAGGGAGAAACTATAATTCACCCCTCCACTTT,CASSYLRGRNYNSPLHF
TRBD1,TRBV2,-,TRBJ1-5,TGTGCCAGCAGTCCCCGGACAGGGGGTGGGAACCAGCCCCAGCATTTT,CASSPRTGGGNQPQHF
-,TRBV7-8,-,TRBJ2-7,TGTGCCAGCAGCTCCCCCCAGGCCCCCGAGCAGTACTTC,CASSSPQAPEQYF
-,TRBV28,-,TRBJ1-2,TGTGCCAGCAGCCTAACTAACTATGGCTACACCTTC,CASSLTNYGYTF